This TCR beta chain appears in the sequencing data of a study of shared clonotypes between healthy human individuals (dated by TCRdb to 2020 to 2021). Context from the whole study: A couple of women and a few men aged 18 to 49 years were included in the cohort. For each donor, CD4 naive and CD4 memory were each run on three plates, CD8 naive on two plates, and CD8 memory on one plate. The study deeply sequenced blood TCR repertoires of five healthy adults to estimate repertoire size and the extent of clonotype sharing between individuals. Libraries were prepared and TCR repertoires were sequenced by different laboratories using diverse techniques, in order to increase sequencing depth and limit assay-specific biases. Between about 0.94 and 10 billion PBMCs per donor were obtained by leukapheresis. The investigation overall reported the following: Even with the large sequencing depth, rarefaction of the sorted-subset datasets indicated that sequencing was incomplete. Compared with non-shared clonotypes, the clonotypes found in all four sorted-subset donors had higher generation probabilities. Estimated clonotype richness was generally larger for naive than for memory subsets. Sampling was limited to blood, and TCR repertoires in tissue likely differ from TCR repertoires in blood. Roughly 5% of naive CD4, 3.5% of naive CD8, roughly 2.4% of memory CD4, and around 0.4% of memory CD8 clonotypes were shared across a few donors. Based on pairwise subsampling, the degree of clonotype sharing among donors was expected to be affected by sequencing depth. The small number of donors limited the genetic and exposure-history diversity represented.

The donors were healthy, HIV-negative adults with no recently reported acute infections or vaccinations. All donors were Caucasian adults living in Nashville, Tennessee, USA. Magnetic negative selection was used to enrich CD4+ T cells, after which naive cells were positively selected on CD45RA and the negative fraction became the memory subset. After blood collection by leukapheresis, PBMCs were isolated using Ficoll-Histopaque density gradient centrifugation and then cryopreserved in the vapor phase of liquid nitrogen. Purity and quantity of every magnetically sorted T cell population were checked by analytical flow cytometry. Each sorted fraction had its genomic DNA isolated and then quantified by UV absorbance on a Nanodrop 2000c. Between the V and J ends, shortened by 5 bases and 7 bases respectively, the junction contains 21 bases. CDR1 and CDR2 were assigned from the germline V gene (reference sequence) as MNHEY and SMNVEV. The CDR3 goes from the cysteine to the phenylalanine over 15 residues. Left in the record is the CDR3 DNA by itself, 45 bases read in frame from the first base.

To note about this clone: Its target antigen remains unknown. The sample holds no much larger clone one base away, and base qualities are not on file.

Using the deep immunoSEQ assay, TCR CDR3 regions were amplified from genomic DNA by multiplex PCR. Extracted genomic DNA from each cell subset was distributed evenly across all wells of several immunoSEQ 96-well plates, and each plate was treated as a replicate. For sorted subsets, 200 to 250 ng genomic DNA, equal to some 28,000 T cell genomes, was loaded into each replicate PCR. Purified libraries were quantified with a Qubit 3.0 fluorometer, sized on a Bioanalyzer 2100, and re-quantified with the KAPA Library Quantification kit. Every immunoSEQ 96-well plate was sequenced on a separate single-read 150-cycle Illumina NextSeq 550 flow cell. The original methods were these. Because the immunoSEQ output included only junctional sequences and no quality scores, the filtering could not be the same as the filtering used for full-length reads. To assign V/J genes and CDR3, sequences were annotated against IMGT germline references using PyIR, a Python wrapper for IgBLAST v1.9. Reads were removed for weak V/J assignments (E-value above 1e-6), missing CDR3, stop codons, out-of-frame junctions, or ambiguous translated residues. A V3J clonotype was defined by an identical inferred V gene, J gene, and CDR3 amino acid sequence. The percentage overlap between two repertoires was calculated by dividing the number of shared unique clonotypes by the size of the smaller repertoire. Repertoire richness was assessed with RTK rarefaction, the Chao1 estimator, and Recon v2.1 estimates of unobserved clonotypes. OLGA was used to compute generation probabilities for all TCRbeta clonotypes that the gDNA method yielded from a handful of donors. Here the immuneACCESS table is served through TCRdb, limited to in-frame sequences with V and J called. Missing clones are a known gap in these copies; in checked studies unresolved V genes cover under half, and the rest lacks a known reason. The V and J calls and the clone size are those of that table, but D and trimming were determined from the DNA. Across this sample there are 2 million to 2.5 million clones, with just under 95% seen only once. The top ten clonotypes cover around 0.38% of the sample.

The sequence was obtained from a young man in good health. Some clones in this sample may be carry-over from other donors' samples. Source material: naive CD4+ T cells from PBMCs. The cell subset or site label here, explained by the study, means: CD45RA+ positively selected. Recombination linked TRBV27 to TRBJ2-7, and perhaps TRBD2 as D gene, on 5 matching bases. Here is the DNA: TGTGCCAGCAGTACTGCCGGCGGGCGAGCGAAAGAGCAGTACTTC. Its protein reads: CASSTAGGRAKEQYF.